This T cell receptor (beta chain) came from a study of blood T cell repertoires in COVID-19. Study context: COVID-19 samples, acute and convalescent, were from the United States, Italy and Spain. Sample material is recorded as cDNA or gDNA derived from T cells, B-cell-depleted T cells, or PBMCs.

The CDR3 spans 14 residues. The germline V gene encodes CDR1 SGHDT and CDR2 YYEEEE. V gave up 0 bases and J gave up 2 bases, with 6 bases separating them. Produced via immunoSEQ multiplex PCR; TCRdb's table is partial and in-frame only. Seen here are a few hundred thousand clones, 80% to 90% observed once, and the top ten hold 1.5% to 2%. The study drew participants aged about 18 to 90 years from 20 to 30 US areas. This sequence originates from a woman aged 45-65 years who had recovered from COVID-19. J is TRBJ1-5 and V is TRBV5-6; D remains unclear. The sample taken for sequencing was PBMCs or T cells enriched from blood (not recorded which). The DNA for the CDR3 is TGTGCCAGCAGCTTGGCCCAGGGCAATCAGCCCCAGCATTTT. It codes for CASSLAQGNQPQHF.